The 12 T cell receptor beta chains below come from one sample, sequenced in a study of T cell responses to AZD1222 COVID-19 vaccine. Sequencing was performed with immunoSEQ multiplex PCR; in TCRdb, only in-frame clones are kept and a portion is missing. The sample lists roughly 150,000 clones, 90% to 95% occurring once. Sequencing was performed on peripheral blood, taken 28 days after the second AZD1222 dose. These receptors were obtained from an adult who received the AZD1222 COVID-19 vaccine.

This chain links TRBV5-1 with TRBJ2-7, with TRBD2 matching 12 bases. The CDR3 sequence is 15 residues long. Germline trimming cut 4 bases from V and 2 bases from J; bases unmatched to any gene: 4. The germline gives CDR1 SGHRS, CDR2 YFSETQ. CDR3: CASSPGLAGPYEQYF. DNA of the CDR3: TGCGCCAGCAGCCCCGGACTAGCGGGGCCCTACGAGCAGTACTTC.

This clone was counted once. The CDR3 loop is CASSLMQTGPYEQYF. The DNA of the CDR3 is TGTGCCAGCAGTTTAATGCAGACAGGCCCCTACGAGCAGTACTTC. This rearrangement joins TRBV27 to TRBJ2-7; D perhaps matches TRBD1 (6 bases). Trimming took off 2 bases at V and 2 bases at J, with 13 bases between the two ends. Germline CDR1 is MNHEY and CDR2 is SMNVEV (reference sequence). The CDR3 is 15 residues long.

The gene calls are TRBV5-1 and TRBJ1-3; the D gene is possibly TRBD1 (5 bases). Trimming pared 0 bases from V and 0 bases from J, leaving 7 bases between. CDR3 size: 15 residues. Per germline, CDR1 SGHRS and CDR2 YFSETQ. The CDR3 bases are TGCGCCAGCAGCTTGGACAGGAGCTCTGGAAACACCATATATTTT. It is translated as CASSLDRSSGNTIYF.

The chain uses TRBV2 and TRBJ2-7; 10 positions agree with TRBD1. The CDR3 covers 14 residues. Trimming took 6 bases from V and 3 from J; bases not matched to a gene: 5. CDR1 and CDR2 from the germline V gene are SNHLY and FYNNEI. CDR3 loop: CASSRGQGLYEQYF. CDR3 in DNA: TGTGCCAGCAGCCGGGGACAGGGGCTCTACGAGCAGTACTTC.

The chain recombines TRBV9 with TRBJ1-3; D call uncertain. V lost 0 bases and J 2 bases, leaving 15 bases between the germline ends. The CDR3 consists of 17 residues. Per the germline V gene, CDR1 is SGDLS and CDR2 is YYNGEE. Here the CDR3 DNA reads TGTGCCAGCAGCGTAGCCCCCTACCTCGGACCTGGAAACACCATATATTTT. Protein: CASSVAPYLGPGNTIYF.

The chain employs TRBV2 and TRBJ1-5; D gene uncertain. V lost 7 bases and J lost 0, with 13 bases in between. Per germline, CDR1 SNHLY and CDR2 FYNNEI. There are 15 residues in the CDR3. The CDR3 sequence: CASTEVGYSNQPQHF. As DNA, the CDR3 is TGTGCCAGCACTGAGGTGGGATATAGCAATCAGCCCCAGCATTTT.

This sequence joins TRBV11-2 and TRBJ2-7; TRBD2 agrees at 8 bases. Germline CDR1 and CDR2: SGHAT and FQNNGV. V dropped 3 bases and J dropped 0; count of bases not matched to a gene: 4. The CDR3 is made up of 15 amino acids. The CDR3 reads CASSFTGGTSYEQYF. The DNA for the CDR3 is TGTGCCAGCAGCTTTACGGGGGGGACCTCCTACGAGCAGTACTTC.

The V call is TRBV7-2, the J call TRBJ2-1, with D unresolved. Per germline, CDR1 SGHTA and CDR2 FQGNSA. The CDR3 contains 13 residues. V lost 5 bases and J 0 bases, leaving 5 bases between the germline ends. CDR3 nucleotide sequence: TGTGCCAGCAGCCTAAGCTCCTACAATGAGCAGTTCTTC. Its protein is CASSLSSYNEQFF.

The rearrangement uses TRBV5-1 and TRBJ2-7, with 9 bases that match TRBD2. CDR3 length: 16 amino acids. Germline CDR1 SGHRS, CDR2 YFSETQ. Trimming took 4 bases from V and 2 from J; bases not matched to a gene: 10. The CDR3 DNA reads TGCGCCAGCAGCCCCCTCGGTAGCGGGAGTGCCTACGAGCAGTACTTC. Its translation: CASSPLGSGSAYEQYF. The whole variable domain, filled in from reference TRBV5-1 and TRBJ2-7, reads KAGVTQTPRYLIKTRGQQVTLSCSPISGHRSVSWYQQTPGQGLQFLFEYFSETQRNKGNFPGRFSGRQFSNSRSEMNVSTLELGDSALYLCASSPLGSGSAYEQYFGPGTRLTVT.

In DNA, the CDR3 is TGTGCTAGTGGTTTGGGCGGCTTCGGATACAATGAGCAGTTCTTC. This codes for CASGLGGFGYNEQFF. The chain recombines TRBV12-5 with TRBJ2-1; D not certain. Trimming stripped 1 base from V and 4 bases from J, with 11 bases between. The V gene's germline CDR1 is LGHNT and CDR2 FRNRAP. This CDR3 spans 15 amino acids.

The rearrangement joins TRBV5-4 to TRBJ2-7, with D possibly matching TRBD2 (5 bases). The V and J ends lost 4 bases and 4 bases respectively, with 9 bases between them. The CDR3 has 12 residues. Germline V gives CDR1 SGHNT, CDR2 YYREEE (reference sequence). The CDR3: CASSGPGYEQYF. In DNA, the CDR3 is TGTGCCAGCAGCGGACCGGGGTACGAGCAGTACTTC.

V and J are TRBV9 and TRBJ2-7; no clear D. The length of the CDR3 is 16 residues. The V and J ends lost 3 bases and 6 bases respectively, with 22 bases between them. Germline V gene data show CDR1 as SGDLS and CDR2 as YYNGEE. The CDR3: CASSEAFDSSPLEQYF. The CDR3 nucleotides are TGTGCCAGCAGCGAGGCCTTCGATAGTTCCCCCCTCGAGCAGTACTTC.